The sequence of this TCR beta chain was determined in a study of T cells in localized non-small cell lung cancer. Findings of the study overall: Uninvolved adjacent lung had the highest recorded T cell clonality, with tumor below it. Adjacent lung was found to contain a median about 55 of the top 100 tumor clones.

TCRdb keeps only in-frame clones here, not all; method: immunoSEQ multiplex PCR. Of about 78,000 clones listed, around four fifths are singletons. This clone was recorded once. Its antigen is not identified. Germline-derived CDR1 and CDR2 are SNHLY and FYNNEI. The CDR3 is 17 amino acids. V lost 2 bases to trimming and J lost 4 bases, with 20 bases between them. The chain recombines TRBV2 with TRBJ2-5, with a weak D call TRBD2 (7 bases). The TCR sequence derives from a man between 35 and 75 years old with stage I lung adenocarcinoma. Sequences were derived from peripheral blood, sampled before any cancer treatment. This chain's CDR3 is CASSEFQYRGGVETQYF. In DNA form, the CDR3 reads TGTGCCAGCAGTGAATTTCAGTATCGCGGGGGCGTAGAGACCCAGTACTTC.